The 20 T cell receptor beta chains below all came from one sample that was sequenced in a study of shared clonotypes between healthy human individuals. Using immunoSEQ multiplex PCR, the repertoire was profiled, and TCRdb retains in-frame clones only, with some absent. Of about 2.4 million clones listed, approximately 94% are singletons. The source material was naive CD4+ T cells from PBMCs. Subset here: CD45RA+ positively selected. The receptors come from a man aged 18 to 30 in good health. Some clones in this sample may be carry-over from other donors' samples.

The chain recombines TRBV28 with TRBJ1-1; no clear D. The V end was cut by 5 bases, the J end by 9 bases, with 16 bases between. Germline V gene data show CDR1 as MDHEN and CDR2 as SYDVKM. The CDR3 covers 13 residues. The CDR3 nucleotides read TGTGCCAGCAGTCCCCCCAGCCTTCCAAAAGCTTTCTTT. It yields the protein CASSPPSLPKAFF.

This chain links TRBV27 with TRBJ2-5, with 7 bases identical to TRBD1. V lost 0 bases to trimming and J lost 5 bases; unmatched junction nucleotides: 3. Germline V gene lookup returns CDR1 MNHEY and CDR2 SMNVEV (reference sequence). The CDR3 is made up of 14 amino acids. The CDR3 sequence is CASSLSAGGETQYF. The DNA for the CDR3 is TGTGCCAGCAGTTTATCGGCAGGGGGTGAGACCCAGTACTTC.

V and J are TRBV6-1 and TRBJ2-3, with D hard to call. The V and J ends lost 1 base and 5 bases respectively, with 13 bases between them. The CDR3 extends over 15 amino acids. The germline gives CDR1 MNHNS, CDR2 SASEGT. The CDR3 region is CASSEVMRGLDTQYF. CDR3 coding DNA: TGTGCCAGCAGTGAAGTTATGAGAGGATTAGATACGCAGTATTTT.

The chain has TRBV28 and TRBJ2-2; D is unresolved. CDR1 and CDR2 from the germline V gene are MDHEN and SYDVKM. The CDR3 extends over 13 amino acids. The DNA for the CDR3 is TGTGGCTTGCTATCCCGGAACACCGGGGAGCTGTTTTTT. Protein product: CGLLSRNTGELFF.

A word on this clone: Distinct nucleotide sequences in the sample also encode this CDR3. The chain joins TRBV6-5 to TRBJ1-1; D call uncertain. There are 14 residues in the CDR3. The germline V gene encodes CDR1 MNHEY and CDR2 SVGAGI. The V end was cut by 0 bases, the J end by 3 bases, with 8 bases between. This CDR3 is CASSYSSRDTEAFF. The CDR3 coding sequence is TGTGCCAGCAGTTACTCATCGAGAGACACTGAAGCTTTCTTT.

V and J are TRBV6-6 and TRBJ2-1; possible D gene TRBD1, 6 bases. This CDR3 spans 15 amino acids. Germline CDR1 is MNHNY and CDR2 is SVGAGI (reference sequence). V was shortened by 2 bases and J by 1 base, with 9 bases between the two germline ends. The CDR3: CASSYGQGSYNEQFF. Here the CDR3 DNA reads TGTGCCAGCAGTTACGGGCAGGGGTCCTACAATGAGCAGTTCTTC.

This chain connects TRBV10-3 to TRBJ2-3; 13 bases map to TRBD2. V lost 3 bases, J lost 2 bases, and 5 bases stayed unmatched. Per the germline V gene, CDR1 is ENHRY and CDR2 is SYGVKD. CDR3 length: 17 residues. This CDR3 is CAISEWTSGSPTDTQYF. For the CDR3, the DNA is TGTGCCATCAGTGAATGGACTAGCGGGAGTCCCACAGATACGCAGTATTTT.

The chain uses TRBV7-9 and TRBJ2-5; D may correspond to TRBD1 or TRBD2 (5 bases each). The germline V gene encodes CDR1 SEHNR and CDR2 FQNEAQ (reference sequence). V was shortened by 1 base and J by 3 bases, with 9 bases between the two germline ends. This CDR3 is built from 14 residues. The CDR3 is CASSLGGREETQYF. CDR3 nucleotide sequence: TGTGCCAGCAGCTTAGGGGGACGTGAAGAGACCCAGTACTTC.

The chain recombines TRBV6-6 with TRBJ2-5; D gene uncertain. Between the trimmed V and J ends, which lost 2 bases and 5 bases, there was a span of 15 bases. Germline V gene data show CDR1 as MNHNY and CDR2 as SVGAGI (reference sequence). CDR3 length: 15 residues. The CDR3 here is CASSYPLSGQETQYF. Here the CDR3 DNA reads TGTGCCAGCAGTTACCCTCTTTCGGGTCAGGAGACCCAGTACTTC.

J is TRBJ1-1 and V is TRBV5-1; 7 positions match TRBD1. Germline V gene sequence: CDR1 SGHRS, CDR2 YFSETQ. The CDR3 spans 16 residues. With V trimmed by 0 bases and J by 1 base, 6 bases remained unmatched. The CDR3 sequence: CASSLGGTVTNTEAFF. CDR3 in DNA: TGCGCCAGCAGCTTGGGGGGGACAGTTACGAACACTGAAGCTTTCTTT.

The gene calls are TRBV6-1 and TRBJ2-7, with a possible D match to TRBD1 (5 bases). Germline V CDR1 and CDR2: MNHNS, SASEGT. The CDR3 spans 14 residues. Trimming pared 4 bases from V and 3 bases from J, leaving 13 bases between. The CDR3 spells CASSVQGQIYEQYF. The CDR3 DNA follows: TGTGCCAGCAGTGTGCAGGGCCAGATCTACGAGCAGTACTTC.

This chain connects TRBV6-5 to TRBJ1-4; D is possibly TRBD1 (5 bases). The germline V and J ends were trimmed by 0 bases and 7 bases, with 15 bases remaining between them. The CDR3 sequence is 16 residues long. The germline CDR1 and CDR2 sequences are MNHEY and SVGAGI. The CDR3 loop is CASSYSSGAGREKLFF. The DNA for the CDR3 is TGTGCCAGCAGTTACTCGAGCGGGGCAGGTCGTGAAAAACTGTTTTTT.

The chain couples TRBV4-1 to TRBJ1-3; D is uncertain. The V and J ends lost 5 bases and 1 base respectively, with 12 bases between them. The CDR3 contains 15 residues. The germline gives CDR1 MGHRA, CDR2 YSYEKL. CDR3 sequence reads: CASSAGRRSGNTIYF. The DNA for the CDR3 is TGCGCCAGCAGCGCCGGACGGCGGTCTGGAAACACCATATATTTT.

As to this clone: The sample carries other DNA sequences with the same CDR3. The genes are TRBV6-5 and TRBJ1-2; D is uncertain. The CDR3 runs to 15 residues. Germline values: CDR1 MNHEY, CDR2 SVGAGI. V lost 2 bases and J lost 0, with 10 bases in between. Written as DNA, the CDR3 is TGTGCCAGCAGTTACCGGGCGGCCCCTAACTATGGCTACACCTTC. Encoded protein: CASSYRAAPNYGYTF.

The CDR3 protein is CASSLNAGVAYNEQFF. The CDR3 DNA reads TGTGCCAGCAGCTTAAACGCGGGAGTGGCCTACAATGAGCAGTTCTTC. V and J are TRBV7-3 and TRBJ2-1; the match to TRBD2 covers 7 bases. CDR3 length: 16 residues. V shed 1 base and J 2 bases; nucleotides not matched to a gene: 5. The germline V gene encodes CDR1 SGHTA and CDR2 FQGTGA.

The V call is TRBV18, the J call TRBJ2-1, with D maybe TRBD2 (6 bases). V gave up 5 bases and J gave up 4 bases, with 12 bases separating them. The germline gives CDR1 KGHSH, CDR2 LQKENI. The length of the CDR3 is 14 residues. The CDR3 nucleotides read TGTGCCAGCTCAAAGGACTACTCTTACAATGAGCAGTTCTTC. As protein: CASSKDYSYNEQFF.

V usage is TRBV27 and J usage is TRBJ2-3; 11 bases align to TRBD2. Per germline, CDR1 MNHEY and CDR2 SMNVEV (reference sequence). With 3 bases clipped from V and 2 bases from J, the junction kept 1 base outside the gene matches. The CDR3 loop spans 15 amino acids. The CDR3 sequence: CASSFSGGVTDTQYF. CDR3 bases: TGTGCCAGCAGTTTTAGCGGGGGGGTCACAGATACGCAGTATTTT.

The chain is built from TRBV6-1 and TRBJ2-7; D not certain. The CDR3 runs 13 residues. V was shortened by 6 bases and J by 4 bases, with 13 bases between the two germline ends. The germline gives CDR1 MNHNS, CDR2 SASEGT. The CDR3 spells CASRTTLNYEQYF. In DNA, the CDR3 is TGTGCCAGCAGGACGACCCTAAATTACGAGCAGTACTTC.

The chain links TRBV5-6 to TRBJ2-1; 9 bases agree with TRBD2. The V segment lost 4 bases and the J segment 0 bases; nucleotides outside the gene matches: 5. CDR3 length: 16 residues. The germline CDR1 and CDR2 sequences are SGHDT and YYEEEE. CDR3 protein: CASSIFSGSSYNEQFF. In nucleotides, the CDR3 is TGTGCCAGCAGCATCTTTAGCGGGAGCTCCTACAATGAGCAGTTCTTC.

V usage is TRBV7-2 and J usage is TRBJ2-7, with 7 bases matching TRBD1. The CDR3 sequence is 13 residues long. Germline V gene sequence: CDR1 SGHTA, CDR2 FQGNSA. V was pared by 5 bases and J by 1 base, with 2 bases of the junction left unmatched. The CDR3 DNA reads as TGTGCCAGCAGCACCAGGGGGTCCTACGAGCAGTACTTC. Amino acids: CASSTRGSYEQYF.